This T cell receptor (beta chain) comes out of a study of OX40 agonist ivuxolimab in advanced cancers. Germline assignment: CDR1 KGHSH and CDR2 LQKENI. The CDR3 contains 13 residues. Deletions cut 1 base from V and 6 bases from J, with 10 bases between. Study observations and caveats: Doses of 0.1 to 3.0 mg/kg were accompanied by clonal expansion of CD4+ and CD8+ blood T cells by week 6.

Profiling relied on immunoSEQ multiplex PCR, and the TCRdb table lists in-frame clones only, not all of them. The repertoire holds about 80,000 clones, around 80% seen once, with 0.76% in the top ten. This clone was found once. Its antigen is unidentified. This clonotype was sampled from an adult with an advanced solid tumor such as melanoma, head and neck, liver or kidney cancer. The chain links TRBV18 to TRBJ2-7, with D unclear. The sample in question was CD4+ or CD8+ T cells sorted from blood, obtained in a trial of the OX40 agonist ivuxolimab. The CDR3 region has the DNA TGTGCCAGCTCACCACAACCGACGTCCGAGCAGTACTTC. Amino acid sequence: CASSPQPTSEQYF.